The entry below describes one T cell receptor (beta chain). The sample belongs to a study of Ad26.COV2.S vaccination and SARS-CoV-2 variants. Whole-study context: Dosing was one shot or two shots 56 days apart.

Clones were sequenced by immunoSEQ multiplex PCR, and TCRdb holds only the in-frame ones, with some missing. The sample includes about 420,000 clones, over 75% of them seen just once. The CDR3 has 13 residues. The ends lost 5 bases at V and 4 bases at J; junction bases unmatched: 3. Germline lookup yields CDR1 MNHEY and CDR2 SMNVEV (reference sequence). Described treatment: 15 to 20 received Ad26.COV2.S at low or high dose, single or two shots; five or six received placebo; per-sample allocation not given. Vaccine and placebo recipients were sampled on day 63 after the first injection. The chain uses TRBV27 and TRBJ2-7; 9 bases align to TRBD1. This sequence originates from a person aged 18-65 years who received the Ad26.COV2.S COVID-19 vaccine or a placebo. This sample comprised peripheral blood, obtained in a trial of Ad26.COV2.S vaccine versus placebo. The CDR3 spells CASSPGTGYEQYF. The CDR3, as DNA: TGTGCCAGCAGTCCAGGGACAGGGTACGAGCAGTACTTC.